This passage covers 2 T cell receptor beta chains from one sample sequenced in a study of cytomegalovirus exposure and HLA in healthy donors. Vbeta (60) and Jbeta (13) primers were used in the PCR. Libraries were prepared by immunoSEQ multiplex PCR; TCRdb keeps only in-frame clonotypes and omits some of them. The table lists around 97,000 clones, more than 75% of them singletons. Source material: PBMCs. These receptors were taken from a woman younger than 35 in good health and CMV-seropositive.

This clone was detected only once. The V call is TRBV5-1, the J call TRBJ2-7; 9 nucleotides agree with TRBD1. This CDR3 is built from 18 residues. Per germline, CDR1 SGHRS and CDR2 YFSETQ. V lost 4 bases to trimming and J lost 1 base; unmatched junction nucleotides: 15. In DNA, the CDR3 is TGCGCCAGCAGCCCGAAAGGGACAGGGTGGGTAAGGTCCTACGAGCAGTACTTC. This codes for CASSPKGTGWVRSYEQYF.

The chain is built from TRBV4-1 and TRBJ2-3; possible D gene TRBD2, 7 bases. The CDR3 runs 17 residues. Trimming cost V 6 bases and J 4 bases, with 23 bases left between them. CDR1 and CDR2 from the germline V gene are MGHRA and YSYEKL. The CDR3: CASRGGFAGRGPDTQYF. CDR3 nucleotide sequence: TGCGCCAGCAGAGGGGGTTTTGCGGGGAGGGGCCCAGATACGCAGTATTTT.